A selection of T cell receptor beta chains follows, all from one sample in a study of shared clonotypes between healthy human individuals. Assay used: immunoSEQ multiplex PCR; TCRdb lists only in-frame clones, some missing. The sample lists about 2.3 million clones; 90% to 95% were seen once. Sequences were obtained from naive CD4+ T cells from PBMCs. The origin of the receptors is a man younger than 35 in good health. Some clones in this sample may be carry-over from other donors' samples. Both conserved end residues are part of each CDR3. The D gene is left open where the match is weak. Expanded clones get a size class; other rows say once, few or many, or leave the size out.

>.|12|TRBJ2-3|.|TRBV6-6
TGTGCCAGCAGTTACACGGGATCCCTGGGGTATTTT
CASSYTGSLGYF
>.|17|TRBJ2-3|TRBD2|TRBV9
TGTGCCAGCAGCTTCGGACTAGGCAGGTCTTACACAGATACGCAGTATTTT
CASSFGLGRSYTDTQYF
>.|14|TRBJ2-1|.|TRBV5-1
TGCGCCAGCAGCTCCACCCCTCCCGCAAAAGAACAGTTCTTC
CASSSTPPAKEQFF
>.|14|TRBJ1-3|.|TRBV28
TGTGCCAGCAGTTCTTCAAAAGATGGAAACACCATATATTTT
CASSSSKDGNTIYF
>.|12|TRBJ1-2|.|TRBV28
TGTGCCAGCAGTTCCCTCTCGTTGGGGTGGACCTTC
CASSSLSLGWTF
>.|15|TRBJ2-7|TRBD1|TRBV5-1
TGCGCCAGCAGCCCCGGGACAGGGAGCTCCTACGAGCAGTACTTC
CASSPGTGSSYEQYF
>few|15|TRBJ1-1|.|TRBV2
TGTGCCAGCAGTGTACCGGGAAGCCTGAACACTGAAGCTTTCTTT
CASSVPGSLNTEAFF
>.|13|TRBJ2-1|.|TRBV7-9
TGTGCCAGCAGCAAATTCCCGGACAATGAGCAGTTCTTC
CASSKFPDNEQFF
>few|13|TRBJ1-5|.|TRBV27
TGTGCCAGCAGTCGTTATAGCAATCAGCCCCAGCATTTT
CASSRYSNQPQHF
>.|18|TRBJ1-1|.|TRBV12-5
TGTGCTAGTGGTTTCACGGCAGGGGCCATCCTTTTGAACACTGAAGCTTTCTTT
CASGFTAGAILLNTEAFF
>.|14|TRBJ1-4|TRBD1|TRBV28
TGTGCCAGCAGCCGGGGACAGAGAAATGAAAAACTGTTTTTT
CASSRGQRNEKLFF
>.|15|TRBJ2-1|.|TRBV18
TGTGCCAGCTCACCAAAGTACGGATTGGGCAATGAGCAGTTCTTC
CASSPKYGLGNEQFF
>.|15|TRBJ2-2|.|TRBV6-1
TGTGCCAGCACCTCAAGGGGGGTTGGCACCGGGGAGCTGTTTTTT
CASTSRGVGTGELFF
>.|16|TRBJ1-5|.|TRBV2
TGTGCCAGCAGTGAAGCAATGGGGCCCTCCGGACAGCCCCAGCATTTT
CASSEAMGPSGQPQHF
>.|15|TRBJ1-1|TRBD1|TRBV28
TGTGCCAGCATACAGGGGGCGGTCGTATCTACTGAAGCTTTCTTT
CASIQGAVVSTEAFF
>.|16|TRBJ2-7|.|TRBV11-2
TGTGCCAGCGGCGGGGTTGGCGTATTCCCCTCCTACGAGCAGTACTTC
CASGGVGVFPSYEQYF
>.|16|TRBJ1-2|TRBD1|TRBV28
TGTGCCAGCAGGCGGACAGGGGGCTCCCGTAACTATGGCTACACCTTC
CASRRTGGSRNYGYTF